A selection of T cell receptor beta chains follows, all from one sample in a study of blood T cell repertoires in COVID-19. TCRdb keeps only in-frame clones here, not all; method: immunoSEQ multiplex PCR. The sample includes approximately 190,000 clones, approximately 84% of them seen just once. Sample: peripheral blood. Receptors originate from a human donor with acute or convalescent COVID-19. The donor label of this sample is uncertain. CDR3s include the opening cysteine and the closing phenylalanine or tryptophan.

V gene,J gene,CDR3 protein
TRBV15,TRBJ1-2,CATSHRGYGYTF
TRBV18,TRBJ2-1,CASSPPSSGSYNEQFF
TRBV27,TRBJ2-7,CASSSGDAYEQYF
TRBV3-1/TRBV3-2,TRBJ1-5,CASSQDRDQPQHF
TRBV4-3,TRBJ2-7,CASSQESGRVTSGRYEQYF
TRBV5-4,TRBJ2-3,CASSSTGNYAQYF
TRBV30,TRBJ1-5,CAWGQGGQPQHF
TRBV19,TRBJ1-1,CASAPSYTEAFF
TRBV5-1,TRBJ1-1,CASSLGTKVGNTEAFF
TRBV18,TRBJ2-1,CASTNSMSGAQFF
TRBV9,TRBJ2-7,CASSVVGSGPYEQYF
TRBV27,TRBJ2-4,CASSFVGTKNIQYF
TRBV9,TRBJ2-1,CASSVAVGSAEQFF
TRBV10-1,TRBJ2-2,CASSELRLAGLHTGELFF
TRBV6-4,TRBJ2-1,CASTRDREDGEQFF
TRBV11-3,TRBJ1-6,CASRQGPGSPLHF
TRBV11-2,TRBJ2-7,CASSLAYEQYF
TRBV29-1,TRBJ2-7,CSVDGTFSDEQYF
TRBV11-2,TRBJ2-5,CASSLGGLAGVVETQYF
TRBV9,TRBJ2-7,CASSVVASGIYEQYF
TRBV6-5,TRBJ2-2,CATFPQTNTGELFF
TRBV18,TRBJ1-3,CASSATGGDSGNTIYF
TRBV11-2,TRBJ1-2,CASSFRDRGDGYTF
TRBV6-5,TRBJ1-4,CASSYSDSNEKLFF
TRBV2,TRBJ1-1,CASNYRENTEAFF
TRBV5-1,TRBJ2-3,CASSQSGSRTDTQYF
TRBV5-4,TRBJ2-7,CASSWGSSGRLYEQYF
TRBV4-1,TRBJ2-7,CASSHLGLAGSYEQYF
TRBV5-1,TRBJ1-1,CASSLGQTNTEAFF
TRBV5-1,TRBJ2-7,CASSSDNYEQYF
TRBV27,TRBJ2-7,CASSWREGPGEQYF
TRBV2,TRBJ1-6,CASSTGAFGNSPLHF
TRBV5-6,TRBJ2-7,CASSYPGQGAHEQYF
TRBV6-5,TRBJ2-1,CASSAGTAPNNEQFF
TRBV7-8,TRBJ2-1,CASSLRASGSGEQFF
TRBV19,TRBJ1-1,CASSIVGVNTEAFF
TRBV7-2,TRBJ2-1,CASSLGLAGASPIVF
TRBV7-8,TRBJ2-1,CASSFTSGRANEQFF
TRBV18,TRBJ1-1,CASSRSGTGDTEAFF
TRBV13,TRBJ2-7,CASSLSSGFLYEQYF
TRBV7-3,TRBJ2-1,CASSFGGGEQFF
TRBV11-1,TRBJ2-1,CASSLGLVNEQFF
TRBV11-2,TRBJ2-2,CASSLGTGARELFF
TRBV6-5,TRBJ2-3,CASSRRADTQYF
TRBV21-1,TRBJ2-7,CASSKGQGNIDEQYF
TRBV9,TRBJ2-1,CASSVGGWHYNEQFF
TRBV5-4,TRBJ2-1,CASSSAGTKYNEQFF
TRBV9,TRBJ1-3,CASSVGGGFLSGNTIYF
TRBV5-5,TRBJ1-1,CASSLAAQVNTEAFF
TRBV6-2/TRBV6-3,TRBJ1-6,CASIPTAGTGLDSPLHF
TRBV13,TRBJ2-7,CASRLAPYEQYF
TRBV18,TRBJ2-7,CASSPSNPGTASREQYF
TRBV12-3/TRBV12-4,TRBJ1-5,CASSLGTNQPQHF